A selection of T cell receptor beta chains follows, all from one sample in a study of cytomegalovirus exposure and HLA in healthy donors. Assay: immunoSEQ multiplex PCR; the TCRdb copy retains only in-frame clones and omits some. Of around 150,000 clones listed, more than 70% are singletons. Input material: PBMCs. The receptors come from a man under 40 in good health and CMV-seronegative. Each CDR3 is given with its conserved first and last residue. The order of the fields is clone size, D gene, J gene, V gene, CDR3 DNA, CDR3 protein. The D gene is left open where the match is weak. Part of the rows lack a size; the others show once, few, many or a class for expanded clones.

few TRBD1 TRBJ2-1 TRBV13 TGTGCCAGCAGCGACGTCGACAGGGGGCCGTACAATGAGCAGTTCTTC CASSDVDRGPYNEQFF
- TRBD2 TRBJ2-3 TRBV19 TGTGCCAGTAGCTTGGGAGGGAGGGCCTTTTCAGATACGCAGTATTTT CASSLGGRAFSDTQYF
few TRBD1 TRBJ2-7 TRBV5-4 TGTGCCAGCAGCTGGAGACAGGGGGGCGAGCAGTACTTC CASSWRQGGEQYF
few TRBD1 TRBJ2-3 TRBV29-1 TGCAGCGTGGGACAGACCACAGATACGCAGTATTTT CSVGQTTDTQYF
- - TRBJ1-1 TRBV11-2 TGTGCCAGCAGCTTTATCCAGGCCCTTCGAGGGACTGAAGCTTTCTTT CASSFIQALRGTEAFF
- TRBD2 TRBJ2-2 TRBV7-6 TGTGCCAGCAGCTTAGTACTAGCGGGAGCGTACACCGGGGAGCTGTTTTTT CASSLVLAGAYTGELFF
few TRBD2 TRBJ2-1 TRBV6-5 TGTGCCAGCAGTACGTTTGTAGCGGGAGAATTCCCGTTCTTC CASSTFVAGEFPFF
- TRBD2 TRBJ2-1 TRBV10-1 TGCGCCACCTCTAGCGGGAACATCCACAATGAGCAGTTCTTC CATSSGNIHNEQFF
- TRBD1 TRBJ1-4 TRBV27 TGTGCCAGCAGTCCACTGGACAGGGTTAATTATGAAAAACTGTTTTTT CASSPLDRVNYEKLFF
- - TRBJ2-3 TRBV6-1 TGTGCCAGCAGTGAAGGTGCGGGGATTAGCACAGATACGCAGTATTTT CASSEGAGISTDTQYF
- TRBD2 TRBJ2-3 TRBV6-5 TGTGCCAGCAGTTACCTTCGGACTAGCGGCACAGATACGCAGTATTTT CASSYLRTSGTDTQYF
- TRBD2 TRBJ2-5 TRBV5-1 TGCGCCAGCAGCTTGGTGGCGGGACTACAAGAGACCCAGTACTTC CASSLVAGLQETQYF
- - TRBJ2-7 TRBV7-9 TGTGCCAGCAGCTTATTACCCGGCTACGAGCAGTACTTC CASSLLPGYEQYF
- - TRBJ1-3 TRBV6-1 TGTGCCAGCAGTGAAATCGGGGGGACGTTTGGAAACACCATATATTTT CASSEIGGTFGNTIYF
few - TRBJ1-5 TRBV5-5 TGTGCCAGCAGCCCGGACGGGAGTAGCAATCAGCCCCAGCATTTT CASSPDGSSNQPQHF
- TRBD1 TRBJ1-4 TRBV7-2 TGTGCCAGCAGCTTCCAGACAGGGGGCGGTGAAAAACTGTTTTTT CASSFQTGGGEKLFF
- TRBD2 TRBJ2-2 TRBV7-8 TGTGCCAGCAGCACCTCCATAACGGGAGGACCTACCGGGGAGCTGTTTTTT CASSTSITGGPTGELFF
- TRBD2 TRBJ2-3 TRBV2 TGTGCCAGCAGTCAACCGGGACTAGCGGCCCAAACAGATACGCAGTATTTT CASSQPGLAAQTDTQYF
- TRBD1 TRBJ2-2 TRBV6-5 TGTGCCAGCAGTCCACAGGGGGCGCTGACCGGGGAGCTGTTTTTT CASSPQGALTGELFF
- - TRBJ2-7 TRBV19 TGTGCCAGTAGTACTTACTACGAGCAGTACTTC CASSTYYEQYF
- TRBD2 TRBJ2-7 TRBV6-5 TGTGCCAGCAGTTACCTTAGCGGGAGCTACGAGCAGTACTTC CASSYLSGSYEQYF
- - TRBJ2-7 TRBV28 TGTGCCAGCAGTTTAGACAACTCCTACGAGCAGTACTTC CASSLDNSYEQYF
- - TRBJ2-5 TRBV5-1 TGCGCCAGCAGCTTCGTGGGAGGATCGGAGACCCAGTACTTC CASSFVGGSETQYF
- TRBD2 TRBJ2-4 TRBV12-5 TGTGCTAGTGGGATCCTAGCGGGAGCCAAAAACATTCAGTACTTC CASGILAGAKNIQYF
- - TRBJ2-5 TRBV11-2 TGTGCCAGCAGCTTAGGGCCCTCGGGGTTAGGAGCGGAGACCCAGTACTTC CASSLGPSGLGAETQYF
- - TRBJ2-3 TRBV7-9 TGTGCCAGCAGCTTAGAGGGGGACCCTACAGATACGCAGTATTTT CASSLEGDPTDTQYF
- - TRBJ2-1 TRBV9 TGTGCCAGCAGCGTCCCCGGACTATACAATGAGCAGTTCTTC CASSVPGLYNEQFF
- - TRBJ2-7 TRBV18 TGTGCCAGCTCACCACTAGCGCCCTACGAGCAGTACTTC CASSPLAPYEQYF
- TRBD2 TRBJ2-1 TRBV19 TGTGCCACCACGGGAGGGATCGCCTACAATGAGCAGTTCTTC CATTGGIAYNEQFF
few - TRBJ2-7 TRBV29-1 TGCAGCGTTGAATTGGACAATGGGGACTACGAGCAGTACTTC CSVELDNGDYEQYF
- TRBD1 TRBJ2-7 TRBV14 TGTGCCAGCAGCCCCCGGACAGGGGGGTTAATGGGCTTC CASSPRTGGLMGF
- - TRBJ2-3 TRBV12-5 TGTGCTAGTGGTTTGGTCTTAGCAGGGCACACAGATACGCAGTATTTT CASGLVLAGHTDTQYF
- TRBD2 TRBJ2-7 TRBV18 TGTGCCAGCTCACCCCGACTAGCGGGAAGCTCCTACGAGCAGTACTTC CASSPRLAGSSYEQYF
- - TRBJ1-3 TRBV5-1 TGCGCCAGCAGCTTGGACAGTCCTGGAAACACCATATATTTT CASSLDSPGNTIYF
- - TRBJ1-4 TRBV27 TGTGCCAGCAGTTCATCATCGACGGGTGGATTCGCGGGTGGTAATGAAAAACTGTTTTTT CASSSSSTGGFAGGNEKLFF
- - TRBJ1-2 TRBV5-1 TGCGCCAGCAGTCTTGGCGGTTATTCCTTTAACTATGGCTACACCTTC CASSLGGYSFNYGYTF
- - TRBJ2-1 TRBV20-1 TGCAGTGTCAGACGGGATGAGCAGTTCTTC CSVRRDEQFF
- - TRBJ2-5 TRBV29-1 TGCAGCGTCACAGGGGTTACTAGCGGAGGGGGATGGGAGACCCAGTACTTC CSVTGVTSGGGWETQYF
few TRBD1 TRBJ1-2 TRBV28 TGTGCCAGCAGTTTAGGGACAGGGAACTATGGCTACACCTTC CASSLGTGNYGYTF
- - TRBJ2-7 TRBV2 TGTGCCAGCACTGGGGGCGGGGAGCAGTACTTC CASTGGGEQYF
few - TRBJ2-5 TRBV7-3 TGTGCCAGCAGCCAGGGTATTCGGGAGACCCAGTACTTC CASSQGIRETQYF
- - TRBJ2-1 TRBV5-1 TGCGCCAGCAGCTTATGGCCAAACAATGAGCAGTTCTTC CASSLWPNNEQFF
- - TRBJ2-1 TRBV11-1 TGTGCCAGCAGCTTAAGGAGCGATTGGTACAATGAGCAGTTCTTC CASSLRSDWYNEQFF